What follows is one TCR beta chain and its context. V lost 2 bases and J 1 base, leaving 12 bases between the germline ends. Germline V gives CDR1 SNHLY, CDR2 FYNNEI. The CDR3 runs 16 residues. Study processing details: Amplified reference gene primers provided the basis for estimating nucleated cell counts. Produced via immunoSEQ multiplex PCR; TCRdb's table is partial and in-frame only. Clone size and V and J calls were adopted from that table, with D and trimming inferred from the DNA. The data show approximately 98,000 clones, with around 64% seen just once and about 1.8% held by the top ten. The sample belongs to a study of blood T cell repertoires in COVID-19. Study at large: The origin of the acute and convalescent COVID-19 samples was the United States, Italy and Spain. T cells, B-cell-depleted T cells, or PBMCs supplied cDNA or gDNA.

The rearrangement links TRBV2 to TRBJ2-4, with D unresolved. This sequence originates from a woman aged 40 to 55 with acute or convalescent COVID-19. The material sequenced was peripheral blood. The CDR3 protein is CASSEHLSGAKNIQYF. The DNA of the CDR3 is TGTGCCAGCAGTGAACACCTTTCCGGGGCCAAAAACATTCAGTACTTC.